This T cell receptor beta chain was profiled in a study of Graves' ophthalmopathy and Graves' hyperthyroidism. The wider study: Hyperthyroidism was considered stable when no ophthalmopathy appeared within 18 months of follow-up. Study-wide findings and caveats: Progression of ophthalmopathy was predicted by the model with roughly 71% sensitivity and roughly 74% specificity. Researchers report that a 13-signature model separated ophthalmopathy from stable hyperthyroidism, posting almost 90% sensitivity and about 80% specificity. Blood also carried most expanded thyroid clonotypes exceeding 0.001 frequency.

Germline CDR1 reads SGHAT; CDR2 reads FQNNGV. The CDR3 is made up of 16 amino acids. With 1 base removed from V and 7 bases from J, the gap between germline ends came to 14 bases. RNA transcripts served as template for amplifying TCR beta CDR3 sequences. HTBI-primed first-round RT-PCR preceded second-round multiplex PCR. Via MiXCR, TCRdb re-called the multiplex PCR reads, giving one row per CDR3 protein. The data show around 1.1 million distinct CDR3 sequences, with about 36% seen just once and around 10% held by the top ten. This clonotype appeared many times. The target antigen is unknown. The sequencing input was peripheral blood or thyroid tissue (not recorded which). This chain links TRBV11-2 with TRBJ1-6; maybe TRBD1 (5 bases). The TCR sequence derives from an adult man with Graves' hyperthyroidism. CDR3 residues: CASSLVGGRGNSPLHF. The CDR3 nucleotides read TGTGCCAGCAGCTTAGTAGGTGGACGGGGGAATTCACCCCTCCACTTT.